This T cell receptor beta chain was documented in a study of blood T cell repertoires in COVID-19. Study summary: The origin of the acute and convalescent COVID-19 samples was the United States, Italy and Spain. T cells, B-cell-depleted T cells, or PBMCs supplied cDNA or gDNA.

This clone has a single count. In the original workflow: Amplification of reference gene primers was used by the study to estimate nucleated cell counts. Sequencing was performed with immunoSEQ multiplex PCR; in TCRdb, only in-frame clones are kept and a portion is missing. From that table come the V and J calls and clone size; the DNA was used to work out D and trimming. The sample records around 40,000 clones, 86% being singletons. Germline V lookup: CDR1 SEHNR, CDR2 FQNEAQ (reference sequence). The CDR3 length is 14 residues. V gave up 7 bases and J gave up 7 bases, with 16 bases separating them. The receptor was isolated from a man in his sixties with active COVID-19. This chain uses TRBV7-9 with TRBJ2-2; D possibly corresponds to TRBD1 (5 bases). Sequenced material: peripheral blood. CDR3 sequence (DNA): TGTGCCAGCACATCCCAGGGCTCTGACGGGGAGCTGTTTTTT. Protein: CASTSQGSDGELFF.